The 28 T cell receptor beta chains below all came from one sample that was sequenced in a study of response to subunit inactivated influenza vaccine. MiXCR, applied by TCRdb to the RT-PCR reads, yields one record per CDR3 protein. The sample contains 170,000 or so distinct CDR3 sequences, about 10% of which appear only once. Specimen: CD8+ T cells sorted from PBMCs, collected less than 30 months after vaccination. The source of these receptors is a man aged 45 to 70 who received an inactivated influenza vaccine.

The CDR3 nucleotides are TGCAGTGCTAGAGGTACCACGAACACTGAAGCTTTCTTT. It encodes CSARGTTNTEAFF. V is TRBV20-1 and J is TRBJ1-1; no firm D call. This CDR3 is built from 13 residues. V was pared by 1 base and J by 1 base, with 7 bases between. Germline CDR1 DFQATT, CDR2 SNEGSKA (reference sequence).

There are many counts of this clonotype. The chain employs TRBV5-1 and TRBJ2-7; D is perhaps TRBD2 (6 bases). Germline V gene lookup returns CDR1 SGHRS and CDR2 YFSETQ. V was clipped by 2 bases and J by 0 bases, with 9 bases between them. The length of the CDR3 is 14 residues. Written as DNA, the CDR3 is TGCGCCAGCAGCTTTAGCGGTAGCTCCTACGAGCAGTACTTC. Translated: CASSFSGSSYEQYF.

This clonotype has a handful of counts. This chain connects TRBV15 to TRBJ2-7, with unresolved D. V lost 3 bases and J 4 bases, leaving 7 bases between the germline ends. There are 12 residues in the CDR3. Germline V CDR1 and CDR2: LNHNV, YYDKDF (reference sequence). CDR3 residues: CATSSGRYEQYF. Written as DNA, the CDR3 is TGTGCCACCAGCAGCGGGCGATACGAGCAGTACTTC.

The chain combines TRBV7-9 with TRBJ1-5, with D unclear. Germline-derived CDR1 and CDR2 are SEHNR and FQNEAQ (reference sequence). The length of the CDR3 is 13 residues. V lost 1 base to trimming and J lost 10 bases, with 11 bases between them. For the CDR3, the DNA is TGTGCCAGCAGCTTAGGCGGGGTCGAACCCCAGCATTTT. This encodes CASSLGGVEPQHF.

This clonotype was picked up a small number of times. The chain couples TRBV19 to TRBJ1-1; no reliable D call. From germline, CDR1 is LNHDA and CDR2 SQIVND (reference sequence). Trimming left V 5 bases short and J 5 bases short, with 12 bases between. This CDR3 region has 13 residues. The CDR3 spells CASSLTERTEAFF. The CDR3 DNA reads as TGTGCCAGTAGTCTAACAGAGAGGACTGAAGCTTTCTTT.

This clonotype was picked up a small number of times. The chain recombines TRBV4-2 with TRBJ2-7; either TRBD1 or TRBD2 may fit D (5 bases each). The CDR3 runs 14 residues. The germline CDR1 and CDR2 sequences are LGHNA and YNFKEQ. Trimming removed 1 base from V and 4 bases from J, with 11 bases in between. CDR3 sequence: CASSQGGKGYEQYF. The CDR3 DNA sequence: TGTGCCAGCAGCCAAGGGGGGAAAGGGTACGAGCAGTACTTC.

In this sample, this clonotype turned up a few times. The chain recombines TRBV6-1 with TRBJ1-4, with 9 bases lining up with TRBD1. This CDR3 region has 18 residues. V was pared by 1 base and J by 14 bases, with 20 bases of the junction left unmatched. Germline lookup yields CDR1 MNHNS and CDR2 SASEGT. The DNA of the CDR3 is TGTGCCAGCAGTGAAGGGACAGGGGCAGGGCCTGCGCATGGTCGGCTGTTTTTT. Encoded protein: CASSEGTGAGPAHGRLFF.

In this sample, this clonotype turned up a few times. The gene calls are TRBV4-3 and TRBJ2-1, with 8 nucleotides matching TRBD2. Germline CDR1 LGHNA, CDR2 YSLEER. The CDR3 consists of 15 residues. The junction had 7 bases not matched to a gene; V was cut back by 1 base and J by 8 bases. CDR3 coding DNA: TGCGCCAGCAGCCAAGTTGGGACTAGTCGGCATGAGCAGTTCTTC. As protein: CASSQVGTSRHEQFF.

The V gene is TRBV7-8, the J gene TRBJ2-7; D gene uncertain. The CDR3 is 14 residues long. Per the germline V gene, CDR1 is SGHVS and CDR2 is FQNEAQ. V was clipped by 5 bases and J by 1 base, with 12 bases between them. CDR3 residues: CASSALIGSYEQYF. In nucleotides, the CDR3 is TGTGCCAGCAGCGCGTTAATTGGATCCTACGAGCAGTACTTC. Full variable domain (outside the CDR3, taken from reference TRBV7-8 and TRBJ2-7): GAGVSQSPRYKVAKRGQDVALRCDPISGHVSLFWYQQALGQGPEFLTYFQNEAQLDKSGLPSDRFFAERPEGSVSTLKIQRTQQEDSAVYLCASSALIGSYEQYFGPGTRLTVT.

This clonotype showed up many times. The rearrangement links TRBV12-3 or TRBV12-4 to TRBJ2-2; TRBD2 matches at 10 bases. This CDR3 is 16 amino acids long. With V trimmed by 1 base and J by 6 bases, 5 bases remained unmatched. The CDR3 DNA is TGTGCCAGCAGTTTAGAGGGTAGCGGGGGGCCCGGGGAGCTGTTTTTT. Translation gives CASSLEGSGGPGELFF.

This clonotype was counted between two and nine times. The gene calls are TRBV12-3 or TRBV12-4 and TRBJ2-7; TRBD2 matches 8 bases. Unmatched junction bases numbered 6, after V lost 4 bases and J lost 1 base. There are 15 residues in the CDR3. The chain's CDR3 is CASSSGGRPSYEQYF. CDR3 in DNA: TGTGCCAGCAGTTCAGGCGGGAGGCCTTCCTACGAGCAGTACTTC.

This clonotype was seen a few times. The chain couples TRBV20-1 to TRBJ1-1; 11 bases match TRBD1. The CDR3 runs 16 residues. V trimming: 5 bases; J trimming: 5 bases; junction bases outside the gene matches: 13. Per the germline V gene, CDR1 is DFQATT and CDR2 is SNEGSKA (reference sequence). This CDR3 reads CSAVDSGQGANTEAFF. As DNA, the CDR3 is TGCAGTGCTGTGGACTCTGGACAGGGGGCAAATACTGAAGCTTTCTTT.

This clonotype has at least ten counts. This sequence joins TRBV7-9 and TRBJ1-1; 7 bases are a match to TRBD1. The CDR3 extends over 15 amino acids. Germline V gene sequence: CDR1 SEHNR, CDR2 FQNEAQ (reference sequence). J gave up 0 bases and V 7 bases, and 8 bases lay outside the gene matches. CDR3 amino acids: CASIPPTGVNTEAFF. The DNA of the CDR3 is TGTGCCAGCATTCCCCCCACAGGGGTGAACACTGAAGCTTTCTTT.

This chain links TRBV3-1 with TRBJ2-1; possible D gene TRBD2, 5 bases. CDR1 and CDR2 from the germline V gene are LGHDT and YNNKEL (reference sequence). There are 16 residues in the CDR3. The germline V and J ends were trimmed by 1 base and 4 bases, with 14 bases remaining between them. In DNA, the CDR3 is TGTGCCAGCAGCCAAGTTGGTCTAGCAGAGTACAATGAGCAGTTCTTC. This gives the protein CASSQVGLAEYNEQFF.

As concerns this clonotype: The missing conserved phenylalanine or tryptophan at the end of this CDR3 makes a read error likely. J is TRBJ2-1 and V is TRBV29-1, with 10 bases identical to TRBD2. CDR3 length: 17 amino acids. Germline trimming cut 7 bases from V and 2 bases from J; bases unmatched to any gene: 14. The germline V gene has CDR1 SQVTM and CDR2 ANQGSEA. CDR3 DNA sequence: TGCAGCGACACTTGGGGGCCTAGCGGGGGCCCCTACAATGAGCAGTTCCTC. Encoded protein: CSDTWGPSGGPYNEQFL.

The V and J genes are TRBV2 and TRBJ2-3; TRBD1 matches at 10 bases. The CDR3 runs to 14 residues. V shed 10 bases, J shed 6 bases, and the junction held 10 bases outside the gene matches. In germline, CDR1 is SNHLY, CDR2 FYNNEI. The DNA of the CDR3 is TGTGCCATTCACTCGGGACAGGGGACGGATACGCAGTATTTT. Translated: CAIHSGQGTDTQYF.

CDR3 sequence (DNA): TGTGCCAGCAGCTTTGGAGGGCGGACTGAAGCTTTCTTT. Its protein product is CASSFGGRTEAFF. The chain carries TRBV7-9 and TRBJ1-1; D unclear. The CDR3 is made up of 13 amino acids. CDR1 SEHNR and CDR2 FQNEAQ come from the germline V gene (reference sequence). With 3 bases removed from V and 5 bases from J, the gap between germline ends came to 10 bases.

This clonotype was picked up a small number of times. CDR3 bases: TGTGCCAGCAGCGTGTCGGCCTTCTCCTACGAGCAGTACTTC. As protein: CASSVSAFSYEQYF. V usage is TRBV9 and J usage is TRBJ2-7; no firm D call. The CDR3 extends over 14 amino acids. The V gene lost 2 bases and the J gene lost 0 bases, with 9 bases spanning the gap. CDR1 is SGDLS, CDR2 YYNGEE, per germline.

This clonotype came up a few times. The rearrangement joins TRBV7-9 to TRBJ1-5; D remains ambiguous. The CDR3 is made up of 12 amino acids. Germline lookup yields CDR1 SEHNR and CDR2 FQNEAQ (reference sequence). V lost 1 base and J lost 9, with 7 bases in between. The CDR3: CASSLGEWPQHF. In DNA, the CDR3 is TGTGCCAGCAGCTTAGGAGAATGGCCCCAGCATTTT.

At least ten counts were recorded for this clonotype. This rearrangement joins TRBV11-2 to TRBJ1-1, with D perhaps TRBD1 (5 bases). Trimming removed 1 base at V and 4 bases at J, with 13 bases between. The germline CDR1 and CDR2 sequences are SGHAT and FQNNGV. The CDR3 contains 15 residues. CDR3: CASSLGTGLATEAFF. The CDR3 nucleotides read TGTGCCAGCAGCTTAGGAACAGGACTGGCCACTGAAGCTTTCTTT.

This clonotype was seen a handful of times. The chain joins TRBV20-1 to TRBJ1-1, with 7 bases that match TRBD1. This CDR3 contains 15 residues. Germline CDR1 and CDR2: DFQATT and SNEGSKA (reference sequence). J lost 4 bases, V lost 0 bases, and 8 bases had no gene match. The CDR3 reads CSARDWETGSTEAFF. In DNA, the CDR3 is TGCAGTGCTAGAGATTGGGAGACAGGGAGCACTGAAGCTTTCTTT.

The V call is TRBV21-1, the J call TRBJ2-1; TRBD2 was called by the table and not checked on the DNA. TRBV21-1 is a known pseudogene. The CDR3 extends over 16 amino acids. This CDR3 is CASTIGKGPIYNEQFF. The CDR3, as DNA: TGTGCCAGCACTATCGGGAAGGGACCGATCTACAATGAGCAGTTCTTC.

DNA for the CDR3: TGTGCCAGCAGCAAAACCGGGACATCATTATATGGCTACACCTTC. Translation gives CASSKTGTSLYGYTF. This chain joins TRBV2 and TRBJ1-2; TRBD1 might be the D (6 bases). Trimming left V 6 bases short and J 5 bases short, with 19 bases between. There are 15 residues in the CDR3. Germline V gene data show CDR1 as SNHLY and CDR2 as FYNNEI.

This clonotype was seen a handful of times. The chain employs TRBV21-1 and TRBJ2-2; the D call in the table, TRBD1, was not verified against the DNA. TRBV21-1 is reported as a pseudogene. This CDR3 has 16 residues. CDR3 nucleotide sequence: TGTGCCAGCACTTTCAGGCCGGGGCCTTTCTCCGGGGAGCTGTTTTTT. The encoded protein is CASTFRPGPFSGELFF.

This clonotype came up a few times. The rearrangement links TRBV5-1 to TRBJ2-7; TRBD2 matches at 7 bases. Trimming removed 6 bases from V and 0 bases from J; junction bases left unmatched: 12. Germline values: CDR1 SGHRS, CDR2 YFSETQ. The CDR3 has 16 residues. This CDR3 is CASTPLGGTYSYEQYF. Written as DNA, the CDR3 is TGCGCCAGCACCCCATTGGGAGGGACCTACTCCTACGAGCAGTACTTC.

The rearrangement joins TRBV2 to TRBJ1-1; 7 bases are a match to TRBD1. Germline CDR1 and CDR2: SNHLY and FYNNEI. The CDR3 is made up of 15 amino acids. The V gene end was trimmed by 6 bases and the J gene end by 2 bases; junction bases not matched to a gene: 9. The CDR3 region has the DNA TGTGCCAGCAGGCCCAAGGGACAGCCAAACACTGAAGCTTTCTTT. Its protein product is CASRPKGQPNTEAFF.

This clonotype was recorded many times. This sequence joins TRBV12-3 or TRBV12-4 and TRBJ1-2; no definite D call. V lost 3 bases to trimming and J lost 7 bases, with 12 bases between them. CDR3 length: 13 residues. The CDR3 sequence: CASSFPGGIGYTF. The CDR3 DNA reads as TGTGCCAGCAGTTTCCCAGGAGGGATTGGCTACACCTTC.

The V call is TRBV20-1, the J call TRBJ1-6; a weak D match, TRBD1 (5 bases). Germline CDR1 is DFQATT and CDR2 is SNEGSKA (reference sequence). Trimming left V 4 bases short and J 3 bases short, with 16 bases between. The CDR3 is 16 amino acids. Here the CDR3 reads CSATKRGANYNSPLHF. DNA of the CDR3: TGCAGTGCTACCAAGCGAGGGGCTAACTATAATTCACCCCTCCACTTT.